These T cell receptor beta chains were read from a single sample in a study of siplizumab effects on memory and regulatory T cells. Sequencing was performed with immunoSEQ multiplex PCR; in TCRdb, only in-frame clones are kept and a portion is missing. The data show 85,000 to 90,000 clones, with approximately 90% seen just once and 15% held by the top ten. The sample consisted of CD4+ T cells sorted from blood. The receptors here all came from a human donor in good health. CDR3s include the opening cysteine and the closing phenylalanine or tryptophan. The D gene is left open where the match is weak. Size is omitted from some rows. Given values are once, few, many or a class for expanded clones.

clone_size | j_call | d_call | v_call | cdr3_aa | cdr3_nt
. | TRBJ1-2 | . | TRBV20-1 | CSARAFDGYTF | TGCAGTGCTAGGGCCTTCGATGGCTACACCTTC
. | TRBJ1-2 | . | TRBV19 | CASSIRRTYTF | TGTGCCAGTAGTATCCGCAGGACCTACACCTTC
. | TRBJ1-3 | TRBD1 | TRBV6-5 | CASSYSTGTAGNTIYF | TGTGCCAGCAGTTACTCGACCGGGACAGCAGGAAACACCATATATTTT
once | TRBJ1-5 | . | TRBV7-2 | CASSLGPGKVNQPQHF | TGTGCCAGCAGCTTAGGTCCAGGGAAGGTTAATCAGCCCCAGCATTTT
. | TRBJ2-2 | TRBD2 | TRBV4-3 | CASSQAGLAGGTGELFF | TGCGCCAGCAGCCAAGCGGGACTAGCGGGGGGCACCGGGGAGCTGTTTTTT
. | TRBJ2-6 | TRBD1 | TRBV5-5 | CASSRQGAQGANVLTF | TGTGCCAGCAGCAGACAGGGGGCGCAGGGGGCCAACGTCCTGACTTTC
. | TRBJ1-2 | TRBD1 | TRBV5-8 | CASTSPGGFGYTF | TGTGCCAGCACCTCGCCAGGGGGCTTTGGCTACACCTTC
. | TRBJ2-5 | . | TRBV11-3 | CASSLESGFKETQYF | TGTGCCAGCAGCTTAGAGAGCGGTTTTAAAGAGACCCAGTACTTC
. | TRBJ1-5 | . | TRBV18 | CASSPDTAGAQHF | TGTGCCAGCTCTCCGGACACGGCGGGGGCCCAGCATTTT
. | TRBJ2-3 | . | TRBV27 | CASRDRLVLGTDTQYF | TGTGCCAGCAGGGACCGACTAGTTTTGGGCACAGATACGCAGTATTTT
. | TRBJ2-2 | . | TRBV7-2 | CASSRTQGSYTGELFF | TGTGCCAGCAGCCGAACTCAGGGGTCGTACACCGGGGAGCTGTTTTTT
. | TRBJ2-1 | . | TRBV4-1 | CASSQADLVTFREQFF | TGCGCCAGCAGCCAAGCCGACCTCGTAACCTTTCGAGAGCAGTTCTTC
. | TRBJ1-1 | TRBD1 | TRBV19 | CASRDRENTEAFF | TGTGCCAGTCGGGACAGGGAGAACACTGAAGCTTTCTTT
. | TRBJ2-4 | . | TRBV5-4 | CASSTDILLAKNIQYF | TGTGCCAGCAGCACAGATATCCTTCTAGCCAAAAACATTCAGTACTTC
. | TRBJ1-1 | TRBD1 | TRBV5-4 | CASRGDSWNTEAFF | TGTGCCAGCAGGGGGGACAGTTGGAACACTGAAGCTTTCTTT
once | TRBJ2-7 | TRBD1 | TRBV5-1 | CASSTRQGPEQYF | TGCGCCAGTAGCACCAGACAGGGGCCCGAGCAGTACTTC
. | TRBJ1-2 | . | TRBV19 | CASTPSDINGYTF | TGTGCCAGTACCCCATCTGACATCAACGGCTACACCTTC
. | TRBJ2-3 | TRBD2 | TRBV9 | CASSVAAGGSTDTQYF | TGTGCCAGCAGCGTAGCAGCGGGAGGTAGCACAGATACGCAGTATTTT
. | TRBJ2-3 | . | TRBV28 | CASSPLDSGISTDTQYF | TGTGCCAGCAGTCCCCTTGATTCAGGGATTAGCACAGATACGCAGTATTTT
. | TRBJ2-7 | . | TRBV21-1 | CASSKEFGLLNF | TGTGCCAGCAGCAAAGAGTTCGGGCTCCTGAACTTC
. | TRBJ1-5 | . | TRBV7-8 | CASSLGAAHQPQHF | TGTGCCAGCAGCTTAGGGGCAGCCCATCAGCCCCAGCATTTT
. | TRBJ2-7 | . | TRBV28 | CAHAFGGHYEQYF | TGTGCCCATGCCTTTGGGGGCCATTACGAGCAGTACTTC
. | TRBJ2-3 | . | TRBV27 | CASSLQQSTDTQYF | TGTGCCAGCAGTTTACAACAAAGCACAGATACGCAGTATTTT
. | TRBJ2-2 | TRBD2 | TRBV7-9 | CASSVRLAGGPNTGELFF | TGTGCCAGCAGCGTTAGGCTAGCGGGAGGGCCGAACACCGGGGAGCTGTTTTTT
. | TRBJ2-3 | TRBD2 | TRBV9 | CASSVGSSGSLTDTQYF | TGTGCCAGCAGCGTAGGCTCTAGCGGGAGTCTCACAGATACGCAGTATTTT
. | TRBJ2-7 | TRBD2 | TRBV19 | CASSILAGEHEQYF | TGTGCCAGTAGTATACTAGCGGGAGAGCACGAGCAGTACTTC
once | TRBJ1-5 | TRBD1 | TRBV5-4 | CASSPTGVGNQPQHF | TGTGCCAGCAGCCCAACAGGGGTGGGCAATCAGCCCCAGCATTTT
once | TRBJ2-7 | . | TRBV5-6 | CASSPVGVYEQYF | TGTGCCAGCAGCCCCGTTGGGGTCTACGAGCAGTACTTC
once | TRBJ1-1 | TRBD1 | TRBV4-1 | CASSQERGGGFPSTEAFF | TGCGCCAGCAGCCAAGAGCGAGGAGGGGGCTTCCCCTCAACTGAAGCTTTCTTT
. | TRBJ1-2 | . | TRBV7-9 | CASSLDHFRVRLGYTF | TGTGCCAGCAGCTTAGATCACTTCAGGGTGAGATTAGGCTACACCTTC
few | TRBJ2-3 | TRBD2 | TRBV7-8 | CASSRGTSGQGDTQYF | TGTGCCAGCAGCCGAGGGACTAGCGGTCAGGGAGATACGCAGTATTTT
. | TRBJ2-3 | . | TRBV7-2 | CASSQRDTQYF | TGTGCCAGCAGTCAACGAGATACGCAGTATTTT
few | TRBJ1-2 | . | TRBV30 | CAWMGAGHYGYTF | TGTGCCTGGATGGGGGCAGGGCACTATGGCTACACCTTC
once | TRBJ2-3 | TRBD2 | TRBV7-7 | CASSLDASGSFTQYF | TGTGCTAGCAGCTTGGATGCCAGCGGGAGTTTTACGCAGTATTTT
. | TRBJ2-7 | . | TRBV2 | CASRGDLTYEQYF | TGTGCCAGCAGGGGGGACTTAACCTACGAGCAGTACTTC
. | TRBJ1-1 | . | TRBV19 | CASSVSSGWGPEAFF | TGTGCCAGTAGTGTCTCATCGGGTTGGGGGCCAGAAGCTTTCTTT
. | TRBJ1-4 | . | TRBV11-3 | CASSLRGSNEKLFF | TGTGCCAGCAGCTTAAGGGGGAGTAATGAAAAACTGTTTTTT
once | TRBJ1-6 | TRBD1 | TRBV5-8 | CASSTDRGLSPLHF | TGTGCCAGCAGCACAGACAGGGGGCTTTCACCCCTCCACTTT
. | TRBJ2-2 | TRBD2 | TRBV7-2 | CASSFPRGGRITGELFF | TGTGCCAGCAGCTTCCCACGGGGCGGGAGGATAACCGGGGAGCTGTTTTTT
. | TRBJ1-1 | . | TRBV6-6 | CASSSRGSTEAFF | TGTGCCAGCAGTTCAAGAGGGTCCACTGAAGCTTTCTTT